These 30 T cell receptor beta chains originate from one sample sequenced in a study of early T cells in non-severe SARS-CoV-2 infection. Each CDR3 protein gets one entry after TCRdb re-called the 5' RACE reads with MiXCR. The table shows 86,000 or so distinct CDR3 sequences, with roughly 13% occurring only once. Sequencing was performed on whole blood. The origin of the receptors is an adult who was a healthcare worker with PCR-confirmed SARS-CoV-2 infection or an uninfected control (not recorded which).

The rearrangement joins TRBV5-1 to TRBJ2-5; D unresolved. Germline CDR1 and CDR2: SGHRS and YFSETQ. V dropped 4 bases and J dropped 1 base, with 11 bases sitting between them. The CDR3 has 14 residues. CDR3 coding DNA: TGCGCCAGCAGCCCGACCAGTCCCCAAGAGACCCAGTACTTC. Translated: CASSPTSPQETQYF.

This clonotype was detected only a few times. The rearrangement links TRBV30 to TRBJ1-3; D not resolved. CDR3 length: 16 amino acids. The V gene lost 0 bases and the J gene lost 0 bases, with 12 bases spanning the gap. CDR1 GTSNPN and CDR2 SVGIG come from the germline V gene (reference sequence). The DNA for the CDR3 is TGTGCCTGGAGTGTCGGCGCAACCTCCTCTGGAAACACCATATATTTT. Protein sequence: CAWSVGATSSGNTIYF.

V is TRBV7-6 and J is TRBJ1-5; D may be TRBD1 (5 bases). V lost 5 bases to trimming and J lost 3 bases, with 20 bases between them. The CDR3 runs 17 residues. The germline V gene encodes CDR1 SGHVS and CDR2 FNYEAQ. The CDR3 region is CASSPGEGSGFNQPQHF. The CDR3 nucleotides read TGTGCCAGCAGCCCAGGAGAGGGGTCTGGCTTCAATCAGCCCCAGCATTTT.

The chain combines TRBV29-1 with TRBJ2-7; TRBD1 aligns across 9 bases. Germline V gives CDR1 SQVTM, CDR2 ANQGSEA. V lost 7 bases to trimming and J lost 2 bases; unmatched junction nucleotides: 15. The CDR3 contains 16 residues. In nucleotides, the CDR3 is TGCAGCGGCTGGTTGTTTTTGGGGACAGGGACCTACGAGCAGTACTTC. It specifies CSGWLFLGTGTYEQYF.

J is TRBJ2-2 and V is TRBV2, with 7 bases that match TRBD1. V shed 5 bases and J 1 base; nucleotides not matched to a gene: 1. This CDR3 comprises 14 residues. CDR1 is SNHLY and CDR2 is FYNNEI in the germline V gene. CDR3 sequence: CASSRDRNTGELFF. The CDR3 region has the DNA TGTGCCAGCAGTCGGGACAGGAACACCGGGGAGCTGTTTTTT.

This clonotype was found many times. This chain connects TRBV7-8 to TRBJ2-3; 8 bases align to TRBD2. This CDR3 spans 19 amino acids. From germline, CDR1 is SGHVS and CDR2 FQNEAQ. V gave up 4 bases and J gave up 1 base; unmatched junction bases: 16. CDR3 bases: TGTGCCAGCAGCTCCTTGACTATCGGGGGGGCCGAGGGCACAGATACGCAGTATTTT. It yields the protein CASSSLTIGGAEGTDTQYF.

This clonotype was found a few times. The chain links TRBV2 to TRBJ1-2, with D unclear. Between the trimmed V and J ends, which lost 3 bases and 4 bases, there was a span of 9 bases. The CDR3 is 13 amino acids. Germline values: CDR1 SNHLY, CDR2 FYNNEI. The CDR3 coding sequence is TGTGCCAGCAGTGATGGGCAGCTCTATGGCTACACCTTC. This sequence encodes CASSDGQLYGYTF.

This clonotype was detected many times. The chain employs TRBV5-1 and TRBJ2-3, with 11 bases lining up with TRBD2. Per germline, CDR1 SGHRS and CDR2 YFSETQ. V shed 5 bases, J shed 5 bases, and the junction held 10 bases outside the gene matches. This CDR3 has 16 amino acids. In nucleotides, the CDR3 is TGCGCCAGCAGGAGCCTAGCGGGAGGATCGGAAGATACGCAGTATTTT. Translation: CASRSLAGGSEDTQYF. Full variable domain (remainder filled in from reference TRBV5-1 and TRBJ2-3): KAGVTQTPRYLIKTRGQQVTLSCSPISGHRSVSWYQQTPGQGLQFLFEYFSETQRNKGNFPGRFSGRQFSNSRSEMNVSTLELGDSALYLCASRSLAGGSEDTQYFGPGTRLTVL.

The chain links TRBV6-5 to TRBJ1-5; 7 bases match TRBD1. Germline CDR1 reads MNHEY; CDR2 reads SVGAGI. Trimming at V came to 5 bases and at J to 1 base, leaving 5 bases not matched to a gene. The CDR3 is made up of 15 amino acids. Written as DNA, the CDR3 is TGTGCCAGCAGTCAGGGACAGCCCAGCAATCAGCCCCAGCATTTT. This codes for CASSQGQPSNQPQHF.

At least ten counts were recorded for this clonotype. CDR3 bases: TGTGCCAGCAGCCAAGGGCAGCCCCAGCATTTT. It codes for CASSQGQPQHF. This sequence joins TRBV14 and TRBJ1-5; no reliable D call. V was clipped by 1 base and J by 7 bases, with 2 bases between them. CDR1 SGHDN and CDR2 FVKESK come from the germline V gene. The CDR3 consists of 11 residues.

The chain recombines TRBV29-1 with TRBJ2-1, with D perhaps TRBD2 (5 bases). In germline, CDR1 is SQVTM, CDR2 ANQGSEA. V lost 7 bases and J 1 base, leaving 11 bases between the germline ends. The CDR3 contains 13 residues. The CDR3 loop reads CSGGPGSYNEQFF. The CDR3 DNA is TGCAGCGGCGGGCCGGGGTCCTACAATGAGCAGTTCTTC.

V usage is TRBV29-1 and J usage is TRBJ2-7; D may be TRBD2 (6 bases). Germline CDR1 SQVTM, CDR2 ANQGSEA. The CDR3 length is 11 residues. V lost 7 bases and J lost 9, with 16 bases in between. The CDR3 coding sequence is TGCAGCGCCGGGACTCAAATCGGGCAGTACTTC. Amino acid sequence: CSAGTQIGQYF.

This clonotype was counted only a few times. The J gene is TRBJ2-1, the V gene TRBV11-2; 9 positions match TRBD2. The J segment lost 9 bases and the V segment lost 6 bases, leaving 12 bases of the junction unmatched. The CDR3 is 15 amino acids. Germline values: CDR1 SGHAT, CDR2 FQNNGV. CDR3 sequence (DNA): TGTGCCAGCAGACACCTAGCGGGGCCAAGGGTTGAGCAGTTCTTC. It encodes CASRHLAGPRVEQFF.

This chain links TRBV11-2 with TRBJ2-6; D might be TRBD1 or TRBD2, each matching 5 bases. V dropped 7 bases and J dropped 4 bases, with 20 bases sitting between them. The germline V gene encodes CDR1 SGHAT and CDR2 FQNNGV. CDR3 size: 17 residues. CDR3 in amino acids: CASTRDGVGSGANVLTF. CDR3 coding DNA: TGTGCCAGCACCCGGGACGGTGTAGGGTCGGGGGCCAACGTCCTGACTTTC.

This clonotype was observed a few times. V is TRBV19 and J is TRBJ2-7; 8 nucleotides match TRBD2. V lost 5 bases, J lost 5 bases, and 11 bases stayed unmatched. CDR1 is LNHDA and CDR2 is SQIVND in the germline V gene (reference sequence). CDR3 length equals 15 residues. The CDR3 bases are TGTGCCAGTAGTCCCAGTCCAGCGGGAGTAAACGAGCAGTACTTC. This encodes CASSPSPAGVNEQYF.

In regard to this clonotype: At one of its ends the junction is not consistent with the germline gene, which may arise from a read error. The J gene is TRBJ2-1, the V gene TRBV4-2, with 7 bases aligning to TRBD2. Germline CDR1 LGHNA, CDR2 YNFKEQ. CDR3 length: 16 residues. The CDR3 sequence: CASGQDGAGTSNEQFF. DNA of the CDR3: TGTGCCAGCGGCCAAGATGGAGCGGGGACTTCGAATGAGCAGTTCTTC.

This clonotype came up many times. In DNA, the CDR3 is TGTGCCATCCGACGTGGGAACGGAGCGGACTCCTACGAGCAGTACTTC. Translated, it gives CAIRRGNGADSYEQYF. The V and J genes are TRBV10-3 and TRBJ2-7; perhaps TRBD2 as D (5 bases). CDR1 is ENHRY, CDR2 SYGVKD, per germline. The CDR3 length is 16 residues. V lost 8 bases and J 0 bases, leaving 20 bases between the germline ends.

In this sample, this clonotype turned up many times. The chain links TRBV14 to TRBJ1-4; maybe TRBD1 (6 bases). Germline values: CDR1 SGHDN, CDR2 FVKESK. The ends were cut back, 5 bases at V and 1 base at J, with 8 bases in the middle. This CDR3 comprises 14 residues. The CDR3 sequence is CASSGQRTNEKLFF. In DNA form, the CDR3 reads TGTGCCAGCAGCGGACAGCGAACTAATGAAAAACTGTTTTTT. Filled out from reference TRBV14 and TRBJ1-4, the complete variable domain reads EAGVTQFPSHSVIEKGQTVTLRCDPISGHDNLYWYRRVMGKEIKFLLHFVKESKQDESGMPNNRFLAERTGGTYSTLKVQPAELEDSGVYFCASSGQRTNEKLFFGSGTQLSVL.

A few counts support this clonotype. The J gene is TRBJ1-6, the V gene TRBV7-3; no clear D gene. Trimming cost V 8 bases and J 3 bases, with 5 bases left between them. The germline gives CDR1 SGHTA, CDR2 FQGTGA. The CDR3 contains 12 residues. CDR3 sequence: CASSRYNSPLHF. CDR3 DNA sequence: TGTGCCAGCTCCCGCTATAATTCACCCCTCCACTTT.

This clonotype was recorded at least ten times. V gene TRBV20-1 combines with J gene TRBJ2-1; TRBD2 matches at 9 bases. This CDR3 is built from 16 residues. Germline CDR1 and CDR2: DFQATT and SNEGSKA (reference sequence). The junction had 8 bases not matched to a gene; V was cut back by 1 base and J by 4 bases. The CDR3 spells CSARALTSGDYNEQFF. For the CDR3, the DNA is TGCAGTGCTAGAGCTCTGACTAGCGGAGATTACAATGAGCAGTTCTTC.

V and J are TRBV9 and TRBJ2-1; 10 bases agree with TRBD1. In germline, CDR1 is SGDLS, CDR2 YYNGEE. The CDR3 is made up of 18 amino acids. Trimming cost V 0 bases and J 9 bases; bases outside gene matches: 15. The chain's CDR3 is CASSVVVLGTGVVAEQFF. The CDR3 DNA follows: TGTGCCAGCAGCGTAGTTGTTTTAGGGACAGGGGTTGTTGCTGAGCAGTTCTTC.

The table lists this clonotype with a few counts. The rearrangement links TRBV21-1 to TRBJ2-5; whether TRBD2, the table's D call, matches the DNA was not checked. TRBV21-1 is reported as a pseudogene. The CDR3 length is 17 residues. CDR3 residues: CASSKVGSRAGQETQYF. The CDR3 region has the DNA TGTGCCAGCAGCAAAGTAGGGTCGAGGGCTGGCCAAGAGACCCAGTACTTC.

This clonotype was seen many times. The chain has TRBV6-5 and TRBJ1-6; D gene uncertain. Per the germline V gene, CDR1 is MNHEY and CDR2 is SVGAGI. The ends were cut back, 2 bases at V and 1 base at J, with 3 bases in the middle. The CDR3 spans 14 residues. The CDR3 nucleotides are TGTGCCAGCAGTTACGGGTCCTATAATTCACCCCTCCACTTT. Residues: CASSYGSYNSPLHF.

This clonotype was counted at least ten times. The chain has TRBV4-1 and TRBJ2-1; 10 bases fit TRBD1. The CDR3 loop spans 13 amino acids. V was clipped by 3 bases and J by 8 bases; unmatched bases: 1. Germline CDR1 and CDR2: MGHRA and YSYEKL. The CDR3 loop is CASSHGQGDEQFF. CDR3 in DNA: TGCGCCAGCAGCCATGGACAGGGGGATGAGCAGTTCTTC.

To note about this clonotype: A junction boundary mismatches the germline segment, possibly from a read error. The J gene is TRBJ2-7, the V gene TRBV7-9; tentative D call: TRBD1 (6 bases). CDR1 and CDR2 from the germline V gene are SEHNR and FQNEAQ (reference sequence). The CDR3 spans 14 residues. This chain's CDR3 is CPSSAGQWTYEQYF. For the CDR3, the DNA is TGTCCCAGCAGCGCCGGACAGTGGACCTACGAGCAGTACTTC.

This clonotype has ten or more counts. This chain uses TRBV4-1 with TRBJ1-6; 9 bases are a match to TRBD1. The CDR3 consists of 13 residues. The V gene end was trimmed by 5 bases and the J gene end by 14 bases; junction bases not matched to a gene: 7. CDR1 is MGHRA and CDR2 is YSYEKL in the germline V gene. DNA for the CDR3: TGCGCCAGCAGCACCGGACAGGGGTGGACCCTCCACTTT. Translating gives CASSTGQGWTLHF.

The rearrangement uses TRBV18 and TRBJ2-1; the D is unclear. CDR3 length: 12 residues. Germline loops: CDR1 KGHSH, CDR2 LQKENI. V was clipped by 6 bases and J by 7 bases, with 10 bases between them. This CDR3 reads CASSSVVNEQFF. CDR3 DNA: TGTGCCAGCTCCTCGGTCGTTAATGAGCAGTTCTTC.

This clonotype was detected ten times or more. CDR3 sequence (DNA): TGTGCCAGCAGTTTTATGGAGAATTCACCCCTCCACTTT. Its protein product is CASSFMENSPLHF. The rearrangement uses TRBV12-3 or TRBV12-4 and TRBJ1-6; unclear D gene. This CDR3 region has 13 residues. Trimming cost V 3 bases and J 7 bases, with 7 bases left between them.

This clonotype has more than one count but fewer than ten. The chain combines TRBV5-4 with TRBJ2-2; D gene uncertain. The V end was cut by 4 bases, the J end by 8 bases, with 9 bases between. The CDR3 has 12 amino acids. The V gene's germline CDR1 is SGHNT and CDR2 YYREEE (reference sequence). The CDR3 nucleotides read TGTGCCAGCAGCCCCCATGGGGGGGAGCTGTTTTTT. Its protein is CASSPHGGELFF.

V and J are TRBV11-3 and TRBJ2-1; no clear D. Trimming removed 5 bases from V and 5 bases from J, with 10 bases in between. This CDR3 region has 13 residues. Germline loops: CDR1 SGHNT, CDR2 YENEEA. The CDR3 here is CASSRGPDNEQFF. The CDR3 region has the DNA TGTGCCAGCAGCCGTGGTCCTGACAATGAGCAGTTCTTC.